The rows below give T cell receptor beta chains drawn from one sample of a study of T-cell reconstitution after alpha-beta-depleted transplantation in children. TCRdb analysed the PCR reads with MiXCR anew, one entry per CDR3 protein. Among approximately 80,000 distinct CDR3 sequences listed, roughly 14% were seen once. Sequences were derived from PBMCs, mostly from graft donor cells, sampled 180 days after TCRalphabeta/CD19-depleted stem cell transplant. These receptors were collected from a male patient between 2 and 9 years old who had a stem cell transplant for acute lymphoblastic leukemia, so the T cells may come from the graft donor. Both conserved end residues are part of each CDR3. A D gene is named only where the DNA matches it firmly. Not every row has a clone size; where given, it reads once, few, many or a size class.

J gene: TRBJ2-3
D gene: TRBD2
clone size: once
V gene: TRBV7-2
CDR3 DNA: TGTGCCAGCAGCTTACCGGGACTAGCGGGGTCAGATACGCAGTATTTT
CDR3 protein: CASSLPGLAGSDTQYF

J gene: TRBJ2-7
D gene: TRBD2
clone size: -
V gene: TRBV6-5
CDR3 DNA: TGTGCCAGCAGTTACGGGACTAGCGGGAATTACGAGCAGTACTTC
CDR3 protein: CASSYGTSGNYEQYF

J gene: TRBJ2-5
D gene: -
clone size: -
V gene: TRBV7-7
CDR3 DNA: TGTGCTAGCAGCTTCAGGGGTGAAGAGACCCAGTACTTC
CDR3 protein: CASSFRGEETQYF

J gene: TRBJ2-4
D gene: -
clone size: few
V gene: TRBV7-2
CDR3 DNA: TGTGCCAGCAGCGTCAACCGGGCCAAAAACATTCAGTACTTC
CDR3 protein: CASSVNRAKNIQYF

J gene: TRBJ2-3
D gene: TRBD2
clone size: -
V gene: TRBV14
CDR3 DNA: TGTGCCAGCAGCTCCTGGACGGGAGGAATCACAGATACGCAGTATTTT
CDR3 protein: CASSSWTGGITDTQYF

J gene: TRBJ2-2
D gene: -
clone size: few
V gene: TRBV11-2
CDR3 DNA: TGTGCCAGCAGCTTCCGCCGGGACGCCTCGAACACCGGGGAGCTGTTTTTT
CDR3 protein: CASSFRRDASNTGELFF

J gene: TRBJ2-4
D gene: -
clone size: few
V gene: TRBV29-1
CDR3 DNA: TGCAGCGTTGGACCCCAGTTAAAGGGCATTCAGTACTTC
CDR3 protein: CSVGPQLKGIQYF

J gene: TRBJ2-1
D gene: TRBD2
clone size: -
V gene: TRBV6-2/TRBV6-3
CDR3 DNA: TGTGCCAGCAGTTACTGGTTAGCGGGAGGAGGTGAGCAGTTCTTC
CDR3 protein: CASSYWLAGGGEQFF

J gene: TRBJ1-1
D gene: -
clone size: few
V gene: TRBV6-2/TRBV6-3
CDR3 DNA: TGTGCCAGCAGTTACTCATGGGGCGGGAGCACTGAAGCTTTCTTT
CDR3 protein: CASSYSWGGSTEAFF

J gene: TRBJ1-4
D gene: TRBD1
clone size: many
V gene: TRBV20-1
CDR3 DNA: TGCAGTGCTAGGGGGGACAGGGGGATTTCGTCCGCAACTAATGAAAAACTGTTTTTT
CDR3 protein: CSARGDRGISSATNEKLFF

J gene: TRBJ2-6
D gene: TRBD1
clone size: few
V gene: TRBV6-2/TRBV6-3
CDR3 DNA: TGTGCCAGCAGCCACAGACAGGGAAATGGGGCCAACGTCCTGACTTTC
CDR3 protein: CASSHRQGNGANVLTF

J gene: TRBJ1-5
D gene: -
clone size: -
V gene: TRBV11-2
CDR3 DNA: TGTGCCAGCAGCTTAGTCGACACTCACCTTTCTCCGTACATTCAGCCCCAGCATTTT
CDR3 protein: CASSLVDTHLSPYIQPQHF

J gene: TRBJ1-2
D gene: TRBD1
clone size: few
V gene: TRBV12-3/TRBV12-4
CDR3 DNA: TGTGCCAGCAGTTTAGGGACAGGGAAGACTAACTATGGCTACACCTTC
CDR3 protein: CASSLGTGKTNYGYTF

J gene: TRBJ1-1
D gene: TRBD1
clone size: many
V gene: TRBV28
CDR3 DNA: TGTGCCAGCACCAAACCAGGGGGCGCGCCCGAAGCTTTCTTT
CDR3 protein: CASTKPGGAPEAFF

J gene: TRBJ1-6
D gene: -
clone size: -
V gene: TRBV20-1
CDR3 DNA: TGCAGTGCATCAAGCAGGGAGCTCCGAATTCCCTTT
CDR3 protein: CSASSRELRIPF

J gene: TRBJ1-2
D gene: -
clone size: few
V gene: TRBV20-1
CDR3 DNA: TGCAGTGCTCTGGGCTACAGGGTGGAAGATGGCTACACCTTC
CDR3 protein: CSALGYRVEDGYTF

J gene: TRBJ2-7
D gene: -
clone size: many
V gene: TRBV10-3
CDR3 DNA: TGTGCCATCAGCCTGGGGGTCCCCTACGAGCAGTACTTC
CDR3 protein: CAISLGVPYEQYF

J gene: TRBJ2-1
D gene: TRBD2
clone size: -
V gene: TRBV7-3
CDR3 DNA: TGTGCCAGCAGCCCCGGACTAGGCAAATACAATGAGCAGTTCTTC
CDR3 protein: CASSPGLGKYNEQFF

J gene: TRBJ1-2
D gene: TRBD1
clone size: few
V gene: TRBV25-1
CDR3 DNA: TGTGCCAGCATGGACAGGGGCGGCGGCTACACCTTC
CDR3 protein: CASMDRGGGYTF

J gene: TRBJ1-6
D gene: TRBD1
clone size: -
V gene: TRBV5-1
CDR3 DNA: TGCGCCAGCAGCGGGACAGGGTCCTATAATTCACCCCTCCACTTT
CDR3 protein: CASSGTGSYNSPLHF

J gene: TRBJ2-5
D gene: TRBD1
clone size: once
V gene: TRBV28
CDR3 DNA: TGTGCCAGCAGTTTGCTGACAGGGCAAGAGACCCAGTACTTC
CDR3 protein: CASSLLTGQETQYF

J gene: TRBJ1-1
D gene: -
clone size: few
V gene: TRBV7-9
CDR3 DNA: TGTGCCAGCAGCTTAGAAGGGGGGATGAACACTGAAGCTTTCTTT
CDR3 protein: CASSLEGGMNTEAFF

J gene: TRBJ1-5
D gene: -
clone size: -
V gene: TRBV6-1
CDR3 DNA: TGTGCCAGCAGTGAAGGTTACGGGGGTTATAGCAATCAGCCCCAGCATTTT
CDR3 protein: CASSEGYGGYSNQPQHF

J gene: TRBJ2-7
D gene: TRBD2
clone size: few
V gene: TRBV7-2
CDR3 DNA: TGTGCCAGCAGCTTAGTCGGGGCGGGAGGAGGTTTGTGGGAGCAGTACTTC
CDR3 protein: CASSLVGAGGGLWEQYF

J gene: TRBJ2-2
D gene: -
clone size: few
V gene: TRBV7-6
CDR3 DNA: TGTGCCAGCAGCTTAGGGAGCCTCGACGGGGAGCTGTTTTTT
CDR3 protein: CASSLGSLDGELFF

J gene: TRBJ1-6
D gene: -
clone size: -
V gene: TRBV20-1
CDR3 DNA: TGCAGTGCTAGAGTAGCGACAGGAACCTATAATTCACCCCTCCACTTT
CDR3 protein: CSARVATGTYNSPLHF

J gene: TRBJ2-1
D gene: -
clone size: few
V gene: TRBV20-1
CDR3 DNA: TGCAGTGCTGGAAAGGCCCGCCTGGACCAGCGGCGAAATGAGCAGTTCTTC
CDR3 protein: CSAGKARLDQRRNEQFF

J gene: TRBJ1-1
D gene: -
clone size: -
V gene: TRBV11-2
CDR3 DNA: TGTGCCAGCAGTTATTTACGGGAAGCTTTCTTT
CDR3 protein: CASSYLREAFF

J gene: TRBJ2-7
D gene: -
clone size: -
V gene: TRBV28
CDR3 DNA: TGTGCCAGCAGTTTTTTATGGGCAGGGTCGGTTCGGGAGCAGTACTTC
CDR3 protein: CASSFLWAGSVREQYF

J gene: TRBJ2-7
D gene: TRBD1
clone size: few
V gene: TRBV7-3
CDR3 DNA: TGTGCCAGCAGCCGGGACAGGGTCCACGAGCAGTACTTC
CDR3 protein: CASSRDRVHEQYF

J gene: TRBJ2-7
D gene: TRBD2
clone size: few
V gene: TRBV27
CDR3 DNA: TGTGCCAGCAGTTGGGGCGGGAGTGGCTACGAGCAGTACTTC
CDR3 protein: CASSWGGSGYEQYF

J gene: TRBJ1-4
D gene: -
clone size: -
V gene: TRBV7-2
CDR3 DNA: TGTGCCAGCAGCTTAGCACGCGGTGGAAAACTGTTTTTT
CDR3 protein: CASSLARGGKLFF

J gene: TRBJ2-7
D gene: TRBD2
clone size: many
V gene: TRBV4-3
CDR3 DNA: TGCGCCAGCAGCCAGGTCCTAGCGGGAGGACCCGAGCAGTACTTC
CDR3 protein: CASSQVLAGGPEQYF

J gene: TRBJ2-5
D gene: -
clone size: many
V gene: TRBV27
CDR3 DNA: TGTGCCAGCAGTTTATCGAAAAGCTTTGGAGAGACCCAGTACTTC
CDR3 protein: CASSLSKSFGETQYF

J gene: TRBJ2-7
D gene: TRBD2
clone size: many
V gene: TRBV5-1
CDR3 DNA: TGCGCCAGCAGCTCAAAGCGGGGGGTCTCCTACGAGCAGTACTTC
CDR3 protein: CASSSKRGVSYEQYF